The present entry profiles one TCR beta chain with its context. Its antigen is not known. The method was immunoSEQ multiplex PCR; TCRdb's version includes in-frame clones alone and lacks a portion of them. The top ten clones hold roughly 0.83% of a sample with over 950,000 clones, 60% to 80% of them seen once. The data are from a study of shared clonotypes between healthy human individuals. Study outcomes and limitations: Clonotype sharing among donors, it was expected, would be affected by sequencing depth. It was observed that approximately 5% of naive CD4 clonotypes were shared across a few donors.

The receptor's source is a man aged 18 to 30 in good health. Some clones in this sample may be carry-over from other donors' samples. What was sequenced was memory CD4+ T cells from PBMCs. The subset was: CD45RA-negative fraction.

The CDR3 spells CASSLPGIAAYEQYF. CDR3 DNA sequence: TGTGCCAGCAGTTTACCAGGCATCGCGGCCTACGAGCAGTACTTC. The rearrangement joins TRBV27 to TRBJ2-7; D gene uncertain. V lost 2 bases, J lost 2 bases, and 13 bases lay in between. There are 15 residues in the CDR3. The V gene's germline CDR1 is MNHEY and CDR2 SMNVEV (reference sequence).